Below, 2 T cell receptor beta chains from the same sample are listed, as sequenced in a study of blood T cell repertoires in COVID-19. Produced via immunoSEQ multiplex PCR; TCRdb's table is partial and in-frame only. Of under 150,000 clones detected, about three quarters appear once; the ten largest clones hold over 10%. The specimen sequenced was peripheral blood. The receptors stem from a man older than 75 with acute or convalescent COVID-19.

This clone has a single count. The chain carries TRBV18 and TRBJ1-2; TRBD1 matches at 7 bases. The CDR3 has 15 residues. V dropped 3 bases and J dropped 2; count of bases not matched to a gene: 6. Germline CDR1 KGHSH, CDR2 LQKENI. CDR3: CASSPIKGQNYGYTF. In nucleotides, the CDR3 is TGTGCCAGCTCACCGATCAAGGGACAGAACTATGGCTACACCTTC.

This chain connects TRBV6-2 or TRBV6-3 to TRBJ1-5; no clear D. Trimming pared 4 bases from V and 7 bases from J, leaving 17 bases between. Per germline, CDR1 MNHEY and CDR2 SVGEGT. This CDR3 has 15 amino acids. CDR3 in amino acids: CASSSESGGRQPQHF. In DNA, the CDR3 is TGTGCCAGCAGTTCGGAGTCAGGTGGGAGACAGCCCCAGCATTTT.